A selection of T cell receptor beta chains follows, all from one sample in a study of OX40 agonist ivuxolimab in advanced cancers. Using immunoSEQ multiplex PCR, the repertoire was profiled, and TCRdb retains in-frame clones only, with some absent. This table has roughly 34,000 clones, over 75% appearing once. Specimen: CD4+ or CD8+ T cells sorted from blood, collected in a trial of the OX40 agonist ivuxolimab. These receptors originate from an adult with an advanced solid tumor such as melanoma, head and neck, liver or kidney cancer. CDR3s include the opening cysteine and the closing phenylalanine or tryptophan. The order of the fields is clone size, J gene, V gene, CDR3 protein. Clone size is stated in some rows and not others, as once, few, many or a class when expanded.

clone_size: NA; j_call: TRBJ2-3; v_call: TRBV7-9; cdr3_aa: CASSLGDRRYNTDTQYF
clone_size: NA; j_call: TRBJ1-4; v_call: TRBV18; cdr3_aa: CASSSSGTNEKLFF
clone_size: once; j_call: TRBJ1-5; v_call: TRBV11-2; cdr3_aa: CASSLGSRGYQPQHF
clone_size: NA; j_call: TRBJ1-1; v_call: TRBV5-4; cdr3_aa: CASSLVSGYATEAFF
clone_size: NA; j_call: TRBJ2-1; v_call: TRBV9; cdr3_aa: CASSERVSSYNEQFF
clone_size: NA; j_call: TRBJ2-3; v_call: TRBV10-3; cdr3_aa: CAIRTILADTQYF
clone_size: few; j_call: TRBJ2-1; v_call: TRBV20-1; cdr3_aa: CSARDNEQFF
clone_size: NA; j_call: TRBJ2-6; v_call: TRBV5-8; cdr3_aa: CASRRVLMSSGANVLTF
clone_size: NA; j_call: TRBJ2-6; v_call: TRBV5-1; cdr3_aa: CASSPDTGANVLTF
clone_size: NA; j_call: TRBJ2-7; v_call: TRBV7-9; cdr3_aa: CASSFNGFEEQYF
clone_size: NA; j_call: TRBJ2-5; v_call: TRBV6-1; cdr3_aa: CASSFGTLEETQYF
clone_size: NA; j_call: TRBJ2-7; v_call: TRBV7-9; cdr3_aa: CAATTGGYEQYF
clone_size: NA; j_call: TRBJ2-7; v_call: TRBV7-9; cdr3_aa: CASSPGRFLAYEQYF
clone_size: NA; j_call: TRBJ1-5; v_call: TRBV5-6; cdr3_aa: CASSLGVLTQPQHF
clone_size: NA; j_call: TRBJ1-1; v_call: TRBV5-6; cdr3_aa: CASSSHTEAFF
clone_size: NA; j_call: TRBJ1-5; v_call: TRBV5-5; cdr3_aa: CASSLRTGNQPQHF
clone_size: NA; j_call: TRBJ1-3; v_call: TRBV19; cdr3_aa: CASSISGINTGGRRNTIYF
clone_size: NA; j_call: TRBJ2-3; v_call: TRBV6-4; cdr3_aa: CASSSTYSTDTQYF
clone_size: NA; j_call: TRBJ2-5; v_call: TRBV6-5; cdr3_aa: CARSRLGEGQETQYF
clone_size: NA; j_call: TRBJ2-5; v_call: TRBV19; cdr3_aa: CASSSGTGGPLQYF
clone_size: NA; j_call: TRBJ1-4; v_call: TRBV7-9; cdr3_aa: CASSLSGTNEKLFF
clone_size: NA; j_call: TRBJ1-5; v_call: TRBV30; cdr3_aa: CAWSFDRVGNQPQHF
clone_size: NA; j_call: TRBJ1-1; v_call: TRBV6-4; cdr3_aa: CASSEWDRGMNTEAFF
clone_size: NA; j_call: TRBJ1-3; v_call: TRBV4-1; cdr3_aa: CASSQDRFSGNTIYF
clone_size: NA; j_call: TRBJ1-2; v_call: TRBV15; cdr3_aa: CATSRDIGQGIDYGYTF
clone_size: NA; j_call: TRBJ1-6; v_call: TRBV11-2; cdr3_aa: CASSSGTGNSPLHF
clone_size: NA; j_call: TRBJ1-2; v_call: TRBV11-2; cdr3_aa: CASSFDGDYGYTF
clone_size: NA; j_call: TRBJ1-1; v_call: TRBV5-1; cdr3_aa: CASSTWTANTEAFF
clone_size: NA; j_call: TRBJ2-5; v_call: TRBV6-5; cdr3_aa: CASSYWDGTSTEQYF
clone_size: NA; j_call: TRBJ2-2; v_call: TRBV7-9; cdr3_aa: CASSSSGTGHTGELFF
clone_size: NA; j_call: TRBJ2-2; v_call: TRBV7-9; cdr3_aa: CASSNRDRDNTGELFF
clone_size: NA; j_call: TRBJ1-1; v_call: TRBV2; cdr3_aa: CASSPGVTNTEAFF
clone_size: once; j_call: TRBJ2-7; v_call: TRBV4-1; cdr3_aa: CASSHSLPGTSYEQYF
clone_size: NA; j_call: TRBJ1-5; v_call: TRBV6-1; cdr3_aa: CASSEQGGNQPQHF
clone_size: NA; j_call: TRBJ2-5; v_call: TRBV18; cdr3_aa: CASSPPSKGQETQYF
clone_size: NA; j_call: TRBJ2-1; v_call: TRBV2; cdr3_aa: CASSESRGTGNNEQFF
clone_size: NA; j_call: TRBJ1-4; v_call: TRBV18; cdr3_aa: CASSPGQGFNEKLFF
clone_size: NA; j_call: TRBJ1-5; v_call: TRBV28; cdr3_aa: CASKKPRTGAGNQPQHF
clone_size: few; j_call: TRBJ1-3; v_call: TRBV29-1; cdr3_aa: CSVEEGNTIYF
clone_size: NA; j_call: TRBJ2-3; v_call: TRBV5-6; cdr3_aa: CASSLPGQGEDTQYF
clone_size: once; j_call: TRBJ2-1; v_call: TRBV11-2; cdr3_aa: CASSLGWTGGNEQFF
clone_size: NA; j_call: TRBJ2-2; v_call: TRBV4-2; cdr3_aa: CASYNVGEAGELFF
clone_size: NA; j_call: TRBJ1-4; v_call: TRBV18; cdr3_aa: CASSPREGDNEKLFF
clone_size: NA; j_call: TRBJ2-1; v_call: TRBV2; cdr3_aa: CASSLGQTYNEQFF
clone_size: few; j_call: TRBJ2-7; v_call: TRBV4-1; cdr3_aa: CASSHPYKGTYEQYF
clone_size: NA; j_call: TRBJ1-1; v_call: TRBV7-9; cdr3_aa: CASSLQRGPNTEAFF
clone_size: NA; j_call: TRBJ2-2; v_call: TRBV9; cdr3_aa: CASSVGIAGYTNTGELFF
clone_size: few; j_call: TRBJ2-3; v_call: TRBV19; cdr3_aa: CASRDRGRVDTQYF
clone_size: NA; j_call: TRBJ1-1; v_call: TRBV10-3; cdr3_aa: CAISRDRYTEAFF
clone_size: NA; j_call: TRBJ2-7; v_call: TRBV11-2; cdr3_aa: CASSGDRDLYEQYF
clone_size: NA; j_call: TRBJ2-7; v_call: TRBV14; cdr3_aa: CASSHGTLEYF
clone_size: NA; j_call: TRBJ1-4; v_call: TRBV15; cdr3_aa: CATSRTTGTGFNEKLFF
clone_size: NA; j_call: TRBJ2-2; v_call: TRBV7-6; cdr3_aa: CASSWTADTGELFF